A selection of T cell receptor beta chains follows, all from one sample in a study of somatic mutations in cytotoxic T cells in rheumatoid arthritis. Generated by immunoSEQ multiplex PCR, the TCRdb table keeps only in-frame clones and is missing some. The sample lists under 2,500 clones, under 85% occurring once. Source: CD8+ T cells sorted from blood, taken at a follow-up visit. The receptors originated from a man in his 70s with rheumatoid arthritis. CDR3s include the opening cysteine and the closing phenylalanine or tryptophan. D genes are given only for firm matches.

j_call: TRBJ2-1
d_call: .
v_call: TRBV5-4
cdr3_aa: CASSRDFDEQFF

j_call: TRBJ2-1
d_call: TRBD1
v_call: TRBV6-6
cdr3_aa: CASSYSDRVGYNEQFF

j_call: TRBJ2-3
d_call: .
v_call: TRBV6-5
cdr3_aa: CASRGGPSGTDTQYF

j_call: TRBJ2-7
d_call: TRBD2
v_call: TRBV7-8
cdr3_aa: CASLGWLAGGSTYEQYF

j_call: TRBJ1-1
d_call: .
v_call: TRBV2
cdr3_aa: CASRKGAEAFF

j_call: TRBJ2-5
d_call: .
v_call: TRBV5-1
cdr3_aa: CASSLAQSSQETQYF

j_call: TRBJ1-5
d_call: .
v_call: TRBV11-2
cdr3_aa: CASSPWSDQPQHF

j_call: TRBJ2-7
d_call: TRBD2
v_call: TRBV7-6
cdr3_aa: CASSDSTSGRPHEQYF

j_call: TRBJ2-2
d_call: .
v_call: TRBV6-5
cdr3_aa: CASSSTGELFF

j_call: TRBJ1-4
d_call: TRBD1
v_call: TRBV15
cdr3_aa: CATSRDLQGGEKLFF

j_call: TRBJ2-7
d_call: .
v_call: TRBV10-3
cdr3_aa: CAISDNSYEQYF

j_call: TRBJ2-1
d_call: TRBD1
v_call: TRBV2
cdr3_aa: CASSVPDRGRHNEQFF

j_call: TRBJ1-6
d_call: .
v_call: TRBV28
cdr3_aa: CASSFDNSPLHF

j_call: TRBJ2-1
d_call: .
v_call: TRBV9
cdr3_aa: CASSARDNYNEQFF

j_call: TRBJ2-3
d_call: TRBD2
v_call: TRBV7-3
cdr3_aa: CASSPLGDYTDTQYF

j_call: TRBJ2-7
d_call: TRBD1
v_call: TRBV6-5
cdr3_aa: CASSYGQGGYEQYF

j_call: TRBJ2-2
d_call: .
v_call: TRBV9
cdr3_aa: CASSQYRASGELFF

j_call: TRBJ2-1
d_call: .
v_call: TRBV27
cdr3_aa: CASSYTFNPYNEQFF

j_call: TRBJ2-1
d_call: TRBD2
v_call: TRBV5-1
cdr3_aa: CASSSQRGGLDEQFF

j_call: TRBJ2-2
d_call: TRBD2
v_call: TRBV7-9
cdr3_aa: CASSSTLSGLGYRELFF

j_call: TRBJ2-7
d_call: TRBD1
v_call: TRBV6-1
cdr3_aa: CASSEVGTAYEQYF

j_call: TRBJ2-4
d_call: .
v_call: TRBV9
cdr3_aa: CASSVGSGLDIQYF

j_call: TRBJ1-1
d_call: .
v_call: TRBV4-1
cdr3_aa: CASSHEKVGGTEAFF

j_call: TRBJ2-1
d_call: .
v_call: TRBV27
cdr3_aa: CASSLGVAGANEQFF

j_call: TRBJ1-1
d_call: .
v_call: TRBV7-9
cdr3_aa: CASSRSAEAFF

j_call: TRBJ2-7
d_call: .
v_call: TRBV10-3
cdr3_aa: CAISESTLNYEQYF

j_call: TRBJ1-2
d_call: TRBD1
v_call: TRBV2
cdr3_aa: CASSAGRGSGYTF

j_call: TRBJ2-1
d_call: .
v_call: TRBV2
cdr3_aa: CASRRASGAGLYNEQFF

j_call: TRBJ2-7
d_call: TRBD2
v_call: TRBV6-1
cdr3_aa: CASSEAAGASYEQYF

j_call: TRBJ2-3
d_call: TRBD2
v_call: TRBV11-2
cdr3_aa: CASSFLSGGRGDTQYF

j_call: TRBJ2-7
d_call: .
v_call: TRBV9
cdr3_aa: CASSSDGYEQYF

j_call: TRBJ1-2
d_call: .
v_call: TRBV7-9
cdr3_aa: CASSFRDNSNYGYTF

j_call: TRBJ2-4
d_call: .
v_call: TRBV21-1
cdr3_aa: CASILGAGDIQYF

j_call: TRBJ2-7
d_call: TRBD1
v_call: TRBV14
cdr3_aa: CASSQGQGYDREQYF

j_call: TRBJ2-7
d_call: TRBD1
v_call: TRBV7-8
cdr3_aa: CASSPRDRGGYEQYF

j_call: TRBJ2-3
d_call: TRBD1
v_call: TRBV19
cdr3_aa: CASSQTGGALDTQYF

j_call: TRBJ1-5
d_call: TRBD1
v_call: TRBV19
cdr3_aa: CASSPRQGTLASDQPQHF

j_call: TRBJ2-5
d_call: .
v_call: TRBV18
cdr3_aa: CASSPSMAPWETQYF

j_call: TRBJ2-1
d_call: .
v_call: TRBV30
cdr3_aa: CASGEGEQFF

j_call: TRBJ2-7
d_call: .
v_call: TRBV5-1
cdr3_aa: CASSEGGYEQYF

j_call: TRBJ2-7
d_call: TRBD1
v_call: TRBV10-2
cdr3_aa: CASRQDRGSYEQYF

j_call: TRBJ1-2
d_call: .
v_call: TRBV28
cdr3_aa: CASRQNINYGYTF